This is a list of T cell receptor beta chains from one sample in a study of blood T cell repertoires in COVID-19. Assay: immunoSEQ multiplex PCR; the TCRdb copy retains only in-frame clones and omits some. Among tens of thousands of clones, around 81% were seen once, and the ten largest hold around 40%. The material sequenced was peripheral blood. The receptors stem from a man aged 80 or over with acute or convalescent COVID-19. CDR3s include the opening cysteine and the closing phenylalanine or tryptophan.

V	J	CDR3
TRBV20-1	TRBJ2-2	CSASTHSTNTGELFF
TRBV28	TRBJ2-3	CASSPPGTSAGTDTQYF
TRBV5-1	TRBJ1-2	CASSPDRGLDYGYTF
TRBV5-1	TRBJ1-1	CAYRVGTEQNTEAFF
TRBV5-1	TRBJ2-1	CASSLGGEQFF
TRBV11-1	TRBJ1-1	CASSLARNTEAFF
TRBV18	TRBJ2-7	CASSFDRGRGSYEQYF
TRBV5-4	TRBJ1-4	CASSPAGGFNEKLFF
TRBV2	TRBJ1-3	CASSWGTGLSSGNTIYF
TRBV28	TRBJ1-2	CASIPGGSYGYTF
TRBV18	TRBJ1-5	CASSHGENQPQHF
TRBV18	TRBJ2-1	CASSPRGSSYNEQFF
TRBV28	TRBJ2-5	CASSGTGEETQYF
TRBV7-9	TRBJ1-6	CASSREGQGSSPLHF
TRBV2	TRBJ2-5	CASNLRRVQETQYF
TRBV28	TRBJ1-2	CASSLPGSNYGYTF
TRBV28	TRBJ1-6	CASSLSPNSPLHF
TRBV10-2	TRBJ2-7	CASSENSSPFYEQYF
TRBV28	TRBJ1-6	CASSFLQGFESYNSPLHF
TRBV9	TRBJ2-2	CASSVQPGTTTGELFF
TRBV2	TRBJ2-3	CASSETTPVPSTDTQYF
TRBV19	TRBJ2-5	CASSIGSPGGETQYF
TRBV7-9	TRBJ2-1	CASSSSPIAGGSSYNEQFF
TRBV28	TRBJ2-1	CASTRGWESANEQFF
TRBV7-3	TRBJ2-1	CASSLTGLATLGQFF